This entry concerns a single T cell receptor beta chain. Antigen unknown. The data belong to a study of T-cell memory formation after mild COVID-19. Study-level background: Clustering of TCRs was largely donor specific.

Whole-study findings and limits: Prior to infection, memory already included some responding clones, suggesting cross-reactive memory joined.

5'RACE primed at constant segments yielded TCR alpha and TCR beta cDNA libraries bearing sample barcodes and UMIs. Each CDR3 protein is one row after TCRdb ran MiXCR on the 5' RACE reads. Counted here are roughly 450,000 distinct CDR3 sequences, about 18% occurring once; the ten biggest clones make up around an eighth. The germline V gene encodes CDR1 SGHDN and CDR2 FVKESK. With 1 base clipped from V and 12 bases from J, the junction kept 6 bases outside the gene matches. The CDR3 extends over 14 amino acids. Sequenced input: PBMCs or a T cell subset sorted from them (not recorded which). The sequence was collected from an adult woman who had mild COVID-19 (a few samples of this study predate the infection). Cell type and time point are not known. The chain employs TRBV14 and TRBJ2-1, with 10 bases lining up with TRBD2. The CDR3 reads CASSQGTSGSMQFF. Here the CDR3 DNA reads TGTGCCAGCAGCCAAGGGACTAGCGGATCAATGCAGTTCTTC.